Following are 15 T cell receptor beta chains from one sample sequenced in a study of OX40 agonist ivuxolimab in advanced cancers. Clones were read by immunoSEQ multiplex PCR, and TCRdb kept only the in-frame ones, dropping some. The sample lists over 65,000 clones, about 86% occurring once. Here the sequenced sample was CD4+ or CD8+ T cells sorted from blood, taken in a trial of the OX40 agonist ivuxolimab. These receptor sequences come from an adult with an advanced solid tumor such as melanoma, head and neck, liver or kidney cancer.

The chain employs TRBV11-2 and TRBJ2-5; 9 nucleotides line up with TRBD1. Germline CDR1 is SGHAT and CDR2 is FQNNGV. J gave up 4 bases and V 0 bases, and 3 bases lay outside the gene matches. CDR3 length: 15 amino acids. The CDR3 DNA reads TGTGCCAGCAGCTTAGACGGGACAGGGCCAGAGACCCAGTACTTC. Translating gives CASSLDGTGPETQYF.

The chain combines TRBV5-1 with TRBJ2-7, with 7 bases lining up with TRBD1. The CDR3 runs to 14 residues. Germline V gene sequence: CDR1 SGHRS, CDR2 YFSETQ. Unmatched junction bases numbered 5, after V lost 0 bases and J lost 5 bases. The CDR3 is CASSLGGGRNEQYF. CDR3 nucleotides: TGCGCCAGCAGCTTGGGAGGGGGCCGAAACGAGCAGTACTTC.

The gene calls are TRBV5-1 and TRBJ2-3; 11 nucleotides agree with TRBD2. V dropped 3 bases and J dropped 14; count of bases not matched to a gene: 14. The CDR3 is 15 residues long. Germline values: CDR1 SGHRS, CDR2 YFSETQ. The CDR3 coding sequence is TGCGCCAGCAGCTCCCTGGGACTAGCGGAGGGCACATCGTATTTT. Translating it yields CASSSLGLAEGTSYF.

The J gene is TRBJ2-1, the V gene TRBV27; TRBD1 matches 9 bases. The germline V gene has CDR1 MNHEY and CDR2 SMNVEV (reference sequence). V lost 5 bases and J lost 8; bases outside the gene matches: 16. The CDR3 totals 17 residues. The CDR3 loop reads CASSPRPGTGNTDEQFF. The CDR3 DNA sequence: TGTGCCAGCAGTCCGCGACCAGGGACAGGGAATACGGATGAGCAGTTCTTC.

The chain combines TRBV7-2 with TRBJ1-2; 8 bases match TRBD1. CDR3 length: 15 amino acids. Germline V gene sequence: CDR1 SGHTA, CDR2 FQGNSA. V shed 2 bases and J 6 bases; nucleotides not matched to a gene: 8. CDR3: CASSLTGTGGNGYTF. For the CDR3, the DNA is TGTGCCAGCAGCTTAACGGGTACAGGGGGAAATGGCTACACCTTC.

The V and J genes are TRBV19 and TRBJ2-7, with 7 bases lining up with TRBD1. The CDR3 length is 14 residues. Germline-derived CDR1 and CDR2 are LNHDA and SQIVND (reference sequence). V shed 6 bases and J 1 base; nucleotides not matched to a gene: 6. The CDR3 DNA is TGTGCCAGTAGCGTGGGACAGCCTTCCTACGAGCAGTACTTC. As protein: CASSVGQPSYEQYF.

About this clone: Germline and junction disagree at one end, which may indicate a read error. The J gene is TRBJ2-1, the V gene TRBV5-6; tentatively, D is TRBD2 (5 bases). CDR1 and CDR2 from the germline V gene are SGHDT and YYEEEE. The CDR3 spans 17 residues. CDR3: CASSQDLGPDPGNGQFF. In nucleotides, the CDR3 is TGTGCCAGCAGCCAGGACCTCGGGCCGGACCCGGGGAATGGGCAGTTCTTC.

J is TRBJ2-7 and V is TRBV2; tentatively, D is TRBD1 or TRBD2 (6 bases each). Trimming stripped 4 bases from V and 5 bases from J, with 18 bases between. The CDR3 is 15 residues long. Germline-derived CDR1 and CDR2 are SNHLY and FYNNEI. The chain's CDR3 is CASSGGTTGVDEQYF. DNA for the CDR3: TGTGCCAGCAGTGGAGGGACAACGGGAGTCGACGAGCAGTACTTC.

This clone was counted a single time. The rearrangement joins TRBV2 to TRBJ2-7; maybe TRBD1 (5 bases). The CDR3 length is 14 residues. V was clipped by 4 bases and J by 4 bases, with 14 bases between them. CDR1 SNHLY and CDR2 FYNNEI come from the germline V gene. The CDR3 nucleotides read TGTGCCAGCAGTGCGCAGGGATTCGGGTACGAGCAGTACTTC. Encoded protein: CASSAQGFGYEQYF.

This chain uses TRBV28 with TRBJ1-5, with unresolved D. Per germline, CDR1 MDHEN and CDR2 SYDVKM. The CDR3 extends over 14 amino acids. V dropped 9 bases and J dropped 4 bases, with 16 bases sitting between them. The CDR3 reads CASLASGRNQPQHF. In nucleotides, the CDR3 is TGTGCCAGTTTGGCGTCCGGTAGGAATCAGCCCCAGCATTTT.

The chain joins TRBV6-5 to TRBJ2-5; 9 nucleotides align to TRBD1. The CDR3 has 15 amino acids. Trimming removed 4 bases from V and 5 bases from J; junction bases left unmatched: 8. Per the germline V gene, CDR1 is MNHEY and CDR2 is SVGAGI. CDR3 residues: CASSLTGGTYETQYF. CDR3 nucleotide sequence: TGTGCCAGCAGTTTAACAGGGGGCACGTATGAGACCCAGTACTTC.

The rearrangement uses TRBV27 and TRBJ2-7; no clear D gene. The germline V gene has CDR1 MNHEY and CDR2 SMNVEV (reference sequence). Trimming pared 0 bases from V and 2 bases from J, leaving 14 bases between. The CDR3 is 16 residues long. CDR3 bases: TGTGCCAGCAGTTTATCGGCCATCGTCACAACCTACGAGCAGTACTTC. Translated, it gives CASSLSAIVTTYEQYF.

This clone was recorded once. J is TRBJ1-2 and V is TRBV19; a weak D match, TRBD1 (5 bases). Germline CDR1 and CDR2: LNHDA and SQIVND (reference sequence). V lost 3 bases and J 8 bases, leaving 10 bases between the germline ends. The CDR3 totals 12 residues. The CDR3 sequence is CASSMGDRGYTF. The CDR3, as DNA: TGTGCCAGTAGTATGGGAGACAGAGGCTACACCTTC.

This chain connects TRBV19 to TRBJ1-1; D remains unclear. Germline V CDR1 and CDR2: LNHDA, SQIVND (reference sequence). V was shortened by 8 bases and J by 0 bases, with 7 bases between the two germline ends. The CDR3 spans 12 residues. The chain's CDR3 is CASSPVNTEAFF. In DNA, the CDR3 is TGTGCCAGTTCCCCAGTGAACACTGAAGCTTTCTTT.

The chain recombines TRBV18 with TRBJ1-1; tentative D call: TRBD1 (5 bases). With 3 bases removed from V and 0 bases from J, the gap between germline ends came to 14 bases. Germline V gene data show CDR1 as KGHSH and CDR2 as LQKENI. This CDR3 is 16 amino acids long. CDR3 DNA sequence: TGTGCCAGCTCACCCTTCGATCAGGGACTGAACACTGAAGCTTTCTTT. Its translation is CASSPFDQGLNTEAFF.